This passage covers 3 T cell receptor beta chains from one sample sequenced in a study of response to subunit inactivated influenza vaccine. TCRdb used MiXCR to reprocess the RT-PCR reads, holding one entry per CDR3 protein. The repertoire has fewer than 600,000 distinct CDR3 sequences, more than 7% of them found once; the top ten carry under 15%. The sequencing here drew on PBMCs from blood, taken roughly 24 months after vaccination. The receptors derive from a man aged 50 to 69 who received an inactivated influenza vaccine.

In its sample, this clonotype was seen many times. CDR3 DNA: TGTGCCAGCGCCCGGGACGGACGTTTTTATGGCTACACCTTC. Protein sequence: CASARDGRFYGYTF. The chain uses TRBV6-1 and TRBJ1-2, with D possibly matching TRBD1 (5 bases). V dropped 8 bases and J dropped 5 bases, with 18 bases sitting between them. Germline V lookup: CDR1 MNHNS, CDR2 SASEGT. This CDR3 is 14 amino acids long.

The V and J genes are TRBV20-1 and TRBJ1-2; D unclear. Trimming shortened V by 6 bases and J by 0 bases, and 20 bases separated the two germline ends. This CDR3 spans 16 amino acids. CDR1 and CDR2 (germline): DFQATT, SNEGSKA (reference sequence). The CDR3 loop is CSALRHSQASNYGYTF. The DNA for the CDR3 is TGCAGTGCCCTGCGACACTCCCAAGCTTCTAACTATGGCTACACCTTC.

V and J are TRBV5-1 and TRBJ2-7, with 7 positions matching TRBD1. Unmatched junction bases numbered 12, after V lost 0 bases and J lost 0 bases. CDR1 is SGHRS, CDR2 YFSETQ, per germline. The length of the CDR3 is 18 residues. The CDR3 DNA sequence: TGCGCCAGCAGCTTGGGTCCATCACTGGACAGGAGCTCCTACGAGCAGTACTTC. Encoded protein: CASSLGPSLDRSSYEQYF.